Listed below are T cell receptor beta chains from one sample, sequenced in a study of shared clonotypes between healthy human individuals. The protocol was immunoSEQ multiplex PCR, while the TCRdb copy is restricted to in-frame clones and leaves out a portion. Of some 630,000 clones listed, around 72% were seen once; the top ten hold under 2%. Sequencing was done on a sample of memory CD4+ T cells sorted from blood. The source of these receptors is a woman aged 25 to 39 in good health. Both conserved end residues are part of each CDR3. A D gene is named only where the DNA matches it firmly. For some rows the clone size is stated as once, few or many, or as a class when expanded; others skip it.

j_gene	abundance	v_gene	d_gene	CDR3nt	CDR3aa
TRBJ2-5	.	TRBV18	.	TGTGCCAGCTCACCACACCCCAGGGAGTACCAGTACTTC	CASSPHPREYQYF
TRBJ2-1	.	TRBV5-5	.	TGTGCCAGCAGCTTGATTTCCTCCTACAATGAGCAGTTCTTC	CASSLISSYNEQFF
TRBJ2-1	.	TRBV5-1	.	TGCGCCAGCAGCTTGATTGGGGAGAGCACCTACAATGAGCAGTTCTTC	CASSLIGESTYNEQFF
TRBJ1-1	.	TRBV6-1	.	TGTGCCAGCAGATTACAGGGCGGTAACACTGAAGCTTTCTTT	CASRLQGGNTEAFF
TRBJ2-4	.	TRBV30	TRBD1	TGTGCCTGGGGGACAGGGGAGGGAAACATTCAGTACTTC	CAWGTGEGNIQYF
TRBJ2-3	.	TRBV14	.	TGTGCCAGCAGCTCATACACAGATACGCAGTATTTT	CASSSYTDTQYF
TRBJ2-3	.	TRBV7-6	TRBD2	TGTGCCAGCAGCCTCGGACTAGCGGGATCCACAGATACGCAGTATTTT	CASSLGLAGSTDTQYF
TRBJ2-1	.	TRBV5-1	.	TGCGCCAGCAGCTTTGGCGATGAACACAATGAGCAGTTCTTC	CASSFGDEHNEQFF
TRBJ2-1	.	TRBV27	TRBD2	TGTGCCAGCAGTTTTGGCGGGAGGGCCGGGTATGAGCAGTTCTTC	CASSFGGRAGYEQFF
TRBJ2-3	once	TRBV5-5	TRBD2	TGTGCCAGCAGCTGGCAACTAGCGCCTAGCACAGATACGCAGTATTTT	CASSWQLAPSTDTQYF
TRBJ2-7	.	TRBV5-1	TRBD1	TGCGCCAGCAGCTGGGGGACAGGGGGAAACGAGCAGTACTTC	CASSWGTGGNEQYF
TRBJ2-1	.	TRBV5-4	TRBD2	TGTGCCAGCAGCCAGGGACTAGCGGGAGTTCATAATGAGCAGTTCTTC	CASSQGLAGVHNEQFF